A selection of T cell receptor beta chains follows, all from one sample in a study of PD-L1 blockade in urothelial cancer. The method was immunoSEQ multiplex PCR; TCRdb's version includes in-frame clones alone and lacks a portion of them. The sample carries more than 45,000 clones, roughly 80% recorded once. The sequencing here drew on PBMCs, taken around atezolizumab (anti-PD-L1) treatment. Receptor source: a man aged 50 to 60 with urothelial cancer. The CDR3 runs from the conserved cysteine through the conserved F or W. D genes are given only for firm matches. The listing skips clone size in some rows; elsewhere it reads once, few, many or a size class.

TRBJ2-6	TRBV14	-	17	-	CASSRRAALSGANVLTF	TGTGCCAGCAGCAGGCGGGCAGCCCTCTCTGGGGCCAACGTCCTGACTTTC
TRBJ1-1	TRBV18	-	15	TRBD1	CASSPRTGPNTEAFF	TGTGCCAGCTCACCAAGGACAGGCCCGAACACTGAAGCTTTCTTT
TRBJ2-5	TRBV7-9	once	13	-	CASSNRVHETQYF	TGTGCCAGCAGCAACAGGGTGCACGAGACCCAGTACTTC
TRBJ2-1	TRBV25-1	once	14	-	CASSDHRGSDEQFF	TGTGCCAGCAGTGACCATCGGGGGAGCGATGAGCAGTTCTTC
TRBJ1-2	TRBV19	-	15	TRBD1	CASSPGTAANYGYTF	TGTGCCAGTAGCCCCGGGACAGCAGCTAACTATGGCTACACCTTC
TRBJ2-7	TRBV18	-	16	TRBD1	CASSPGTGGSGYEQYF	TGTGCCAGCTCACCAGGGACAGGGGGCTCAGGCTACGAGCAGTACTTC
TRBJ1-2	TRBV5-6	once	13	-	CASSLQQNYGYTF	TGTGCCAGCAGCTTGCAACAGAACTATGGCTACACCTTC
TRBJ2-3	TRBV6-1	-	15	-	CASSRDSLSTDTQYF	TGTGCCAGCAGTAGAGACAGTTTAAGCACAGATACGCAGTATTTT
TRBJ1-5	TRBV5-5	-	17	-	CASTLRPEGRGNQPQHF	TGTGCCAGCACCCTCCGGCCAGAGGGAAGGGGCAATCAGCCCCAGCATTTT
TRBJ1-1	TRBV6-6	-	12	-	CASSRWTDGTFF	TGTGCCAGCAGCCGATGGACGGACGGGACTTTCTTT
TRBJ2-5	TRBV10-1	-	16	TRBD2	CASSPLAGGPRETQYF	TGCGCCAGCAGTCCTCTAGCGGGAGGGCCGAGGGAGACCCAGTACTTC
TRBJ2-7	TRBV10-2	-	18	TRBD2	CASRDGTSGRRSSYEQYF	TGCGCCAGCAGGGACGGGACTAGCGGGAGGAGGAGCTCCTACGAGCAGTACTTC
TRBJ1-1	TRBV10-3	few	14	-	CAISTQGRSTEAFF	TGTGCCATCAGTACTCAGGGCCGATCCACTGAAGCTTTCTTT
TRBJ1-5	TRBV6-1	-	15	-	CATEGGRSVNQPQHF	TGTGCCACCGAAGGGGGACGGTCAGTCAATCAGCCCCAGCATTTT
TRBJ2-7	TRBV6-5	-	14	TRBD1	CATRQLRQGGEQYF	TGTGCCACCCGCCAACTTAGACAGGGGGGCGAGCAGTACTTC
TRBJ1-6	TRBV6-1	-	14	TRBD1	CANSRDRESSPLHF	TGTGCCAACAGCCGGGACAGGGAAAGTTCACCCCTCCACTTT